What follows are 6 T cell receptor beta chains derived from one specimen sequenced in a study of graft-versus-host responses after intestinal transplantation. Antigens for these TCRs are unknown. Some clones are missing from TCRdb's copy, which holds only in-frame ones; the method was immunoSEQ multiplex PCR. Here the sample spans some 90,000 clones, roughly 80% being singletons. The specimen comprised unstimulated CD4+ T cells sorted from spleen or lymph node cells, sampled before intestinal transplant. These receptors were taken from a human donor who received an intestinal transplant.

This CDR3 is CASSADRANEKLFF. The CDR3 bases are TGTGCCAGCAGCGCCGACAGAGCTAATGAAAAACTGTTTTTT. This chain links TRBV12-1 with TRBJ1-4; the listed D gene, TRBD1, was not tested against the DNA. TRBV12-1 is termed a pseudogene. The length of the CDR3 is 14 residues.

The V call is TRBV19, the J call TRBJ1-5; 7 nucleotides align to TRBD1. This CDR3 has 15 residues. The ends lost 6 bases at V and 7 bases at J; junction bases unmatched: 12. Germline CDR1 and CDR2: LNHDA and SQIVND (reference sequence). CDR3 residues: CASSTSGQVGQPQHF. DNA of the CDR3: TGTGCCAGTAGCACCTCCGGACAGGTCGGGCAGCCCCAGCATTTT.

This chain connects TRBV2 to TRBJ2-1; 11 nucleotides agree with TRBD2. The CDR3 sequence is 20 residues long. In germline, CDR1 is SNHLY, CDR2 FYNNEI. The junction had 16 bases not matched to a gene; V was cut back by 6 bases and J by 0 bases. The CDR3 coding sequence is TGTGCCAGCAGCCCTTTTCCGGGACTAGCGGACGAGAGCTCCTACAATGAGCAGTTCTTC. Protein sequence: CASSPFPGLADESSYNEQFF.

This clone appeared a few times. The chain couples TRBV25-1 to TRBJ1-2; TRBD1 is a possible D gene (5 bases). This CDR3 contains 15 residues. The V end was cut by 6 bases, the J end by 2 bases, with 16 bases between. The germline V gene encodes CDR1 MGHDK and CDR2 SYGVNS. CDR3 amino acids: CASSGSWGPNYGYTF. CDR3 nucleotide sequence: TGTGCCAGCAGCGGGTCTTGGGGCCCGAACTATGGCTACACCTTC.

The rearrangement links TRBV2 to TRBJ2-3, with TRBD1 identical over 9 bases. The CDR3 covers 13 residues. Germline V gene data show CDR1 as SNHLY and CDR2 as FYNNEI. Trimming cost V 4 bases and J 6 bases; bases outside gene matches: 2. The CDR3 nucleotides are TGTGCCAGCAGTGGGACAGGGGCCGATACGCAGTATTTT. Translation gives CASSGTGADTQYF.

The rearrangement joins TRBV7-3 to TRBJ2-1; D gene ambiguous. The CDR3 has 16 residues. The V and J ends lost 5 bases and 6 bases respectively, with 20 bases between them. Germline CDR1 and CDR2: SGHTA and FQGTGA. CDR3 sequence reads: CASSPTHSRERNEQFF. CDR3 sequence (DNA): TGTGCCAGCAGCCCCACCCACTCTCGAGAGCGCAATGAGCAGTTCTTC.